This T cell receptor (beta chain) was captured by sequencing in a study of PD-1 blockade in mismatch repair-deficient tumors. Study-wide context: Patients had eleven to twelve mismatch repair-deficient cancer types and were previously treated and progressing.

PCR or immunohistochemistry showed mismatch repair deficiency in every enrolled patient. The TCR-sequenced patients were three responders to pembrolizumab. Some clones are missing from TCRdb's copy, which holds only in-frame ones; the method was immunoSEQ multiplex PCR. The table includes under 20,000 clones, over 70% detected once. Details on this clone: Its antigen is not identified.

General study findings and limits: Rapid post-treatment expansion, then contraction, generally preceding radiologic response, marked tumor-resident clones.

The receptor was isolated from an adult with mismatch repair-deficient cancer. The sample consisted of PBMCs, taken 52 weeks after starting pembrolizumab.

CDR3 protein: CASSLGASGNVDTQYF. In nucleotides, the CDR3 is TGTGCCAGCAGCCTCGGGGCTAGCGGGAATGTAGATACGCAGTATTTT. The chain has TRBV27 and TRBJ2-3, with 9 bases that match TRBD2. V lost 6 bases, J lost 5 bases, and 12 bases stayed unmatched. This CDR3 has 16 amino acids. Germline V CDR1 and CDR2: MNHEY, SMNVEV (reference sequence).